Sequencing of this T cell receptor (beta chain) was carried out in a study of T cell responses to AZD1222 COVID-19 vaccine. Overall study findings and caveats: Possibly, clonal diversity was underestimated; donors were largely white British and included more females.

TCRdb's table, derived via immunoSEQ multiplex PCR, lists solely in-frame clones and lacks some. This sample has around 200,000 clones; 88% occur once, and the top ten carry more than 7%. Note on this clone: As yet, its antigen is unknown.

The germline V gene encodes CDR1 SNHLY and CDR2 FYNNEI. Trimming stripped 2 bases from V and 9 bases from J, with 11 bases between. The CDR3 length is 13 residues. The material sequenced was peripheral blood, taken on day 0 of AZD1222 vaccination. V is TRBV2 and J is TRBJ1-3; D gene unclear. The sequence was collected from an adult in good health. Here the CDR3 reads CASSELREGTIYF. CDR3 sequence (DNA): TGTGCCAGCAGTGAACTAAGGGAAGGCACCATATATTTT.